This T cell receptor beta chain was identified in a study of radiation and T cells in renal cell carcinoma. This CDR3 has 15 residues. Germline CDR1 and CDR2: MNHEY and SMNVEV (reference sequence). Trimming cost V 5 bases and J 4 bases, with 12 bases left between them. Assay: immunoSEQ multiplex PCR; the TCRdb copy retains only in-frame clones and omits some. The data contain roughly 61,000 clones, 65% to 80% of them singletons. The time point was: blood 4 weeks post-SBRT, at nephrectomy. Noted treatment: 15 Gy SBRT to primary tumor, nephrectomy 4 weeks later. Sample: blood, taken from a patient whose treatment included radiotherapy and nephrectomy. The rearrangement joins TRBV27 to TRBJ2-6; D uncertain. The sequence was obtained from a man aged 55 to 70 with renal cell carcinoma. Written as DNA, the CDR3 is TGTGCCAGCAGTCCCTGGTTGTCAGGGGCCAACGTCCTGACTTTC. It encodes CASSPWLSGANVLTF.